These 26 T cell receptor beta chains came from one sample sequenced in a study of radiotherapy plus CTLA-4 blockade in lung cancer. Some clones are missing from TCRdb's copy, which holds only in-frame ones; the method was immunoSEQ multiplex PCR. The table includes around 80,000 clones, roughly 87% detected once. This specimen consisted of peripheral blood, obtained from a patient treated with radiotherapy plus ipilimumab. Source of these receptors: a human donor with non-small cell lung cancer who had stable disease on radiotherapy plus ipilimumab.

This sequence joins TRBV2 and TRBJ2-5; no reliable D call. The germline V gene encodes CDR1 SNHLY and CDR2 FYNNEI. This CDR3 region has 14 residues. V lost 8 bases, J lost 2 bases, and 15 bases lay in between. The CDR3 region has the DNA TGTGCCAGCGGCCGGGCCGAAGGTCAAGAGACCCAGTACTTC. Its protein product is CASGRAEGQETQYF.

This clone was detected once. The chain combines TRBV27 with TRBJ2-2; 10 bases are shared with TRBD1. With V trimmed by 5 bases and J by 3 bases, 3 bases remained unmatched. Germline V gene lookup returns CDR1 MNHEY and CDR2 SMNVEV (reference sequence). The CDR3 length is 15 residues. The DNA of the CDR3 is TGTGCCAGCAGTACGGACAGGGGGGACACCGGGGAGCTGTTTTTT. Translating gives CASSTDRGDTGELFF.

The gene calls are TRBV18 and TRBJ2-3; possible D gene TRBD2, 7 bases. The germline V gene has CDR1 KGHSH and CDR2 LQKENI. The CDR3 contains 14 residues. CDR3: CATRNGGATDTQYF. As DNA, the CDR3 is TGTGCAACCCGGAATGGGGGGGCCACAGATACGCAGTATTTT.

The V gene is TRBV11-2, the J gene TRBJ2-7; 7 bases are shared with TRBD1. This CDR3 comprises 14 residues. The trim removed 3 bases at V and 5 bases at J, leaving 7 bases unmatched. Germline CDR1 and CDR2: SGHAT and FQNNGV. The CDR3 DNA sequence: TGTGCCAGCAGCTTCCGACAGGGTAGGGACGAGCAGTACTTC. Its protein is CASSFRQGRDEQYF.

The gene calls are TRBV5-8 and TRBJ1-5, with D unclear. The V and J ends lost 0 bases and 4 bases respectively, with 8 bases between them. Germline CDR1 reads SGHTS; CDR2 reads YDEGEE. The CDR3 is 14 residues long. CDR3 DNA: TGTGCCAGCAGCTTGGGCCTCTCAAATCAGCCCCAGCATTTT. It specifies CASSLGLSNQPQHF.

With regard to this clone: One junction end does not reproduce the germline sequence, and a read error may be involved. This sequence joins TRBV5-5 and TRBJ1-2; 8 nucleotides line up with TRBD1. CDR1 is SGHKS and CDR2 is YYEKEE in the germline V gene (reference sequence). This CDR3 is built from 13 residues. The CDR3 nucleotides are TGTGCCAGCAGTTTGGACAGGGCCTATGGCTACACCTTC. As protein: CASSLDRAYGYTF.

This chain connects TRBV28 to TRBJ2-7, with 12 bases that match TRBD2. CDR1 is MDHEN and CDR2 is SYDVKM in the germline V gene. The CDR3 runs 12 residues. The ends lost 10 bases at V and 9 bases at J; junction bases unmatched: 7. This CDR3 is CAIGASGRAQYF. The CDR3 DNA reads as TGTGCCATTGGGGCTAGCGGGAGGGCGCAGTACTTC.

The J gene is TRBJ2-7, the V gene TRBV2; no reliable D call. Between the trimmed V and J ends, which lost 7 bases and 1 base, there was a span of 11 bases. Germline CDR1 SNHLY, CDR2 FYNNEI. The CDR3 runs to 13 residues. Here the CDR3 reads CASNDVFSYEQYF. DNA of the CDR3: TGTGCCAGCAACGATGTTTTTTCCTACGAGCAGTACTTC. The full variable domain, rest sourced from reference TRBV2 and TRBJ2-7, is EPEVTQTPSHQVTQMGQEVILRCVPISNHLYFYWYRQILGQKVEFLVSFYNNEISEKSEIFDDQFSVERPDGSNFTLKIRSTKLEDSAMYFCASNDVFSYEQYFGPGTRLTVT.

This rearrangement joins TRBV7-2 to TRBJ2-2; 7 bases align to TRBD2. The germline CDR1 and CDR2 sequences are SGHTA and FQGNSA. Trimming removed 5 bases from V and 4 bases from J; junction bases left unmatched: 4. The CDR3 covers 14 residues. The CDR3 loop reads CASSARLATGELFF. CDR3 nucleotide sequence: TGTGCCAGCAGCGCCCGACTAGCCACCGGGGAGCTGTTTTTT.

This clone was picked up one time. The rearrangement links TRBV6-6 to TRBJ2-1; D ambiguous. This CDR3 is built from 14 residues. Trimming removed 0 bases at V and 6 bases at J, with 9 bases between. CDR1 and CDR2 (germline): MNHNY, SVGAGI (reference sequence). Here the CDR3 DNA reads TGTGCCAGCAGTTACTCAACAGCGACCAATGAGCAGTTCTTC. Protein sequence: CASSYSTATNEQFF.

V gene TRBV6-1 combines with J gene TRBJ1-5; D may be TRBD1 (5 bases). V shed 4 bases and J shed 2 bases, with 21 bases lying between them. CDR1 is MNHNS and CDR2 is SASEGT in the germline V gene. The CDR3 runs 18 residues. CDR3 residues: CASSVPTGRETRNQPQHF. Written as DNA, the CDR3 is TGTGCCAGCAGTGTCCCGACGGGCAGGGAGACTCGCAATCAGCCCCAGCATTTT.

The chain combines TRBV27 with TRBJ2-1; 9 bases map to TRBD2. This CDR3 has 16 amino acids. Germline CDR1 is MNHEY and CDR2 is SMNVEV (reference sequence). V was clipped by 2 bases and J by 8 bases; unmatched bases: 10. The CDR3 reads CASSLGGGRAIHEQFF. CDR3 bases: TGTGCCAGCAGTTTAGGTGGCGGGAGGGCCATCCATGAGCAGTTCTTC.

The CDR3 coding sequence is TGTGCCAGCAGTCTAGCGGGAGGTTTTTACAATGAGCAGTTCTTC. Encoded protein: CASSLAGGFYNEQFF. J is TRBJ2-1 and V is TRBV27; TRBD2 agrees at 11 bases. Germline assignment: CDR1 MNHEY and CDR2 SMNVEV (reference sequence). There are 15 residues in the CDR3. J lost 4 bases, V lost 5 bases, and 4 bases had no gene match.

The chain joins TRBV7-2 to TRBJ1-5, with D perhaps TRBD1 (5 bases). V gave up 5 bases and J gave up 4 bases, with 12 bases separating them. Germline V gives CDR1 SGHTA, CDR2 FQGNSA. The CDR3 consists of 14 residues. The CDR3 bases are TGTGCCAGCAGCCGATCGGGGGGGAATCAGCCCCAGCATTTT. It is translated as CASSRSGGNQPQHF.

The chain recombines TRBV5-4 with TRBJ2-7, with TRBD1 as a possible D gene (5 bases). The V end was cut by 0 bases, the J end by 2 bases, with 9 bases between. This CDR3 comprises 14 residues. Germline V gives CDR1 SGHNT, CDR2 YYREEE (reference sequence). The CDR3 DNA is TGTGCCAGCAGCTTGGGGGCAGGGACCTACGAGCAGTACTTC. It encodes CASSLGAGTYEQYF.

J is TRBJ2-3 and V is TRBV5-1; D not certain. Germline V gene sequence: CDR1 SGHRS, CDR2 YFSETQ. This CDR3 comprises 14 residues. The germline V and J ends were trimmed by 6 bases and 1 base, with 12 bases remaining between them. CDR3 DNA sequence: TGCGCCAGCACCTACGAGAAACGCACAGATACGCAGTATTTT. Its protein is CASTYEKRTDTQYF.

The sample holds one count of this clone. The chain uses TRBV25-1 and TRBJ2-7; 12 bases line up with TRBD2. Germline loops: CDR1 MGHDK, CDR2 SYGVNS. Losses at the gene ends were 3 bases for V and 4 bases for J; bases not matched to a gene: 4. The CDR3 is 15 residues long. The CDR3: CASSDGLAGGYEQYF. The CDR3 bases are TGTGCCAGCAGTGATGGCCTAGCGGGAGGGTACGAGCAGTACTTC.

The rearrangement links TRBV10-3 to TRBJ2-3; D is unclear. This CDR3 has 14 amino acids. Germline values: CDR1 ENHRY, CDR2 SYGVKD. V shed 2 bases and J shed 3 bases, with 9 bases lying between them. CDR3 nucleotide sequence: TGTGCCATCAGTGAGACCGGAACGACAGATACGCAGTATTTT. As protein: CAISETGTTDTQYF.

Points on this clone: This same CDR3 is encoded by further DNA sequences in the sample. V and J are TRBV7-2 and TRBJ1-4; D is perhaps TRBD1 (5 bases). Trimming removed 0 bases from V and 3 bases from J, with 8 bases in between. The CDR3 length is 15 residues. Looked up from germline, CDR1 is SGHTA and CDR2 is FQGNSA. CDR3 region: CASSLAGGANEKLFF. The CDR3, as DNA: TGTGCCAGCAGCTTAGCGGGGGGTGCTAATGAAAAACTGTTTTTT.

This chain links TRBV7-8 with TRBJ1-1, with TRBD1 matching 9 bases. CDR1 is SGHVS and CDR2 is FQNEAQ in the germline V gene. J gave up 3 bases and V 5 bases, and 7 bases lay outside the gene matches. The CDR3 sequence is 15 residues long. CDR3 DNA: TGTGCCAGCAGCCTAAAACAGGGGGCGGACACTGAAGCTTTCTTT. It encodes CASSLKQGADTEAFF.

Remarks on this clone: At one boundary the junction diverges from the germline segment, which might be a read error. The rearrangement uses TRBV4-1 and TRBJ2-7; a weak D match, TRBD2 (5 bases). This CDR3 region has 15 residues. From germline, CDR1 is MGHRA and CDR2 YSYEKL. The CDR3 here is CASSQDLGDGYEQYF. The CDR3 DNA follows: TGTGCCAGCAGCCAAGATTTGGGAGACGGCTACGAGCAGTACTTC.

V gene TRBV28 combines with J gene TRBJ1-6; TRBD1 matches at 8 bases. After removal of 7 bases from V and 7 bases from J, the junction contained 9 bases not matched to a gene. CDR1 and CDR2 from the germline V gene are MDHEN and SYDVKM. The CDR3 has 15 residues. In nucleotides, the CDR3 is TGTGCCAGCAATGGCAGGGGGCACCGGAATTCACCCCTCCACTTT. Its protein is CASNGRGHRNSPLHF.

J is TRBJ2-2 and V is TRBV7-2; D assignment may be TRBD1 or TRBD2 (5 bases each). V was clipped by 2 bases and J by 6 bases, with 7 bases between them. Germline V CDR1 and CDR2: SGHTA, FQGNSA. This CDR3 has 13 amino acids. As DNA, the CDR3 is TGTGCCAGCAGCTTATTGGGGGCCGGGGAGCTGTTTTTT. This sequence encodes CASSLLGAGELFF.

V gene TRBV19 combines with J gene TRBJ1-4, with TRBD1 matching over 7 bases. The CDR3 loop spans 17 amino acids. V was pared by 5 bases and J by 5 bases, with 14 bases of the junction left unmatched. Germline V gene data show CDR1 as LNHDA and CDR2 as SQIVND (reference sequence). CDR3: CASSLVPGQSWNEKLFF. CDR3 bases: TGTGCCAGTAGTCTTGTCCCGGGACAGTCATGGAATGAAAAACTGTTTTTT.

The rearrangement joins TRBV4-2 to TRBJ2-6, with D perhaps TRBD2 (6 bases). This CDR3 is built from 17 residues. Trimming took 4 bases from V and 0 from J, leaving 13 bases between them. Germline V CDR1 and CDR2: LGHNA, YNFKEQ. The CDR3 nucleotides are TGTGCCAGCAGCCCCGGGACTTCTCACTCTGGGGCCAACGTCCTGACTTTC. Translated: CASSPGTSHSGANVLTF.

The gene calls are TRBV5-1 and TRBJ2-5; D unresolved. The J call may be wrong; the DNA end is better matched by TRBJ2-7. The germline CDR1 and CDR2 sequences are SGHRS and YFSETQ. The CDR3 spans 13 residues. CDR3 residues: CASSLVGRDEQYF. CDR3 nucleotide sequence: TGCGCCAGCAGCTTGGTTGGTCGGGACGAGCAGTACTTC.